What follows are 30 T cell receptor beta chains derived from one specimen sequenced in a study of blood T cells in healthy people across ages. A second roughly 6 to 11 cycle PCR used barcoded and J-beta primers. TCRdb fed the 5' RACE reads into MiXCR, producing one record per CDR3 protein. The table lists roughly 680,000 distinct CDR3 sequences, over 40% of them singletons. The sequenced sample consisted of blood. These receptors originate from a woman of 80 years or more in good health.

The chain recombines TRBV27 with TRBJ1-2; 7 nucleotides agree with TRBD1. CDR3 length: 15 residues. Germline CDR1 and CDR2: MNHEY and SMNVEV (reference sequence). V shed 5 bases, J shed 1 base, and the junction held 7 bases outside the gene matches. CDR3 DNA: TGTGCCAGCAGTCCCGAGACAGGGTTTAACTATGGCTACACCTTC. Encoded protein: CASSPETGFNYGYTF.

There are a few counts of this clonotype. This may arise from a read error, as a much more abundant clone is one base away. The chain recombines TRBV7-2 with TRBJ2-4; D is possibly TRBD2 (5 bases). V shed 5 bases and J shed 6 bases, with 20 bases lying between them. The CDR3 spans 16 residues. The germline gives CDR1 SGHTA, CDR2 FQGNSA. CDR3 amino acids: CASSPSVGRSGNIQYF. CDR3 in DNA: TGTGCCAGCAGCCCGAGCGTGGGGAGATCAGGAAACATTCAGTACTTC.

On this clonotype: This may be a read error, as it is one base from a much larger clone. The V and J genes are TRBV5-1 and TRBJ2-5; D may be TRBD1 (6 bases). The V end was cut by 0 bases, the J end by 11 bases, with 23 bases between. CDR1 SGHRS and CDR2 YFSETQ come from the germline V gene. CDR3 length: 16 amino acids. CDR3 bases: TGCGCCAGCAGCTTGGGAGGGGACACTGCCTACAATGAGCAGTACTTC. Its protein is CASSLGGDTAYNEQYF.

This clonotype was seen many times. The chain's CDR3 is CASSLDLSTAVSSYNEQFF. CDR3 nucleotide sequence: TGTGCCAGCAGCTTAGATCTAAGTACGGCGGTGAGCTCCTACAATGAGCAGTTCTTC. The chain has TRBV11-2 and TRBJ2-1; D is unresolved. Deletions cut 0 bases from V and 0 bases from J, with 18 bases between. CDR1 SGHAT and CDR2 FQNNGV come from the germline V gene. This CDR3 is built from 19 residues.

The chain combines TRBV18 with TRBJ2-4; 11 nucleotides match TRBD1. The CDR3 is 19 amino acids. V shed 2 bases and J 2 bases; nucleotides not matched to a gene: 11. Germline V lookup: CDR1 KGHSH, CDR2 LQKENI. The CDR3 coding sequence is TGTGCCAGCTCACCAGGGACAGGGGGTGACGGTAGTACCAAAAACATTCAGTACTTC. Encoded protein: CASSPGTGGDGSTKNIQYF.

Points on this clonotype: It may be a read error: a sequence one base away is much more abundant. The chain combines TRBV29-1 with TRBJ2-7; the D gene is possibly TRBD1 (6 bases). Germline loops: CDR1 SQVTM, CDR2 ANQGSEA. The CDR3 loop spans 15 amino acids. Trimming left V 5 bases short and J 7 bases short, with 24 bases between. The CDR3 coding sequence is TGCAGCGTTCGAGCCCCGGGACATGACTACAATGAGCAGTACTTC. It codes for CSVRAPGHDYNEQYF.

This clonotype occurred once. The gene calls are TRBV29-1 and TRBJ1-2; no clear D. The CDR3 has 14 amino acids. The V end was cut by 3 bases, the J end by 0 bases, with 11 bases between. Germline assignment: CDR1 SQVTM and CDR2 ANQGSEA. The CDR3 DNA reads TGCAGCGTTGACCGCTACAGTGCTAACTATGGCTACACCTTC. Its translation: CSVDRYSANYGYTF.

This clonotype came up many times. V and J are TRBV7-2 and TRBJ2-7; no clear D. The V and J ends lost 1 base and 2 bases respectively, with 9 bases between them. Germline V CDR1 and CDR2: SGHTA, FQGNSA. This CDR3 contains 14 residues. This CDR3 is CASSLGTVAYEQYF. CDR3 in DNA: TGTGCCAGCAGCTTAGGAACAGTCGCCTACGAGCAGTACTTC.

On this clonotype itself: One base away lies a much larger clone, so this may be a sequencing read error. The chain recombines TRBV27 with TRBJ2-1, with TRBD1 as a possible D gene (5 bases). The CDR3 runs to 13 residues. Looked up from germline, CDR1 is MNHEY and CDR2 is SMNVEV (reference sequence). DNA of the CDR3: TGTGCCAGCAATTTATTCAGGGTCGGTGAGCAGTTCTTC. Amino acids: CASNLFRVGEQFF.

The chain carries TRBV25-1 and TRBJ2-1, with D maybe TRBD2 (6 bases). This CDR3 region has 11 residues. Looked up from germline, CDR1 is MGHDK and CDR2 is SYGVNS. Between the trimmed V and J ends, which lost 2 bases and 12 bases, there was a span of 8 bases. The CDR3 here is CASSEGGVQFF. The CDR3 bases are TGTGCCAGCAGTGAAGGAGGGGTGCAGTTCTTC. Looking up the rest from reference TRBV25-1 and TRBJ2-1 gives the full variable domain: EADIYQTPRYLVIGTGKKITLECSQTMGHDKMYWYQQDPGMELHLIHYSYGVNSTEKGDLSSESTVSRIRTEHFPLTLESARPSHTSQYLCASSEGGVQFFGPGTRLTVL.

This clonotype occurred once. The rearrangement links TRBV5-1 to TRBJ2-1; D unresolved. Per the germline V gene, CDR1 is SGHRS and CDR2 is YFSETQ. V was pared by 0 bases and J by 8 bases, with 12 bases between. The CDR3 consists of 14 residues. The CDR3 DNA reads TGCGCCAGCAGCTTGGTTGGCCAGATAGATGAGCAGTTCTTC. It encodes CASSLVGQIDEQFF.

In this sample, this clonotype turned up many times. V gene TRBV28 combines with J gene TRBJ2-7, with D tentatively TRBD1 (6 bases). Trimming left V 2 bases short and J 0 bases short, with 14 bases between. The CDR3 loop spans 16 amino acids. CDR1 and CDR2 from the germline V gene are MDHEN and SYDVKM. CDR3 loop: CASSLAGQKASYEQYF. The CDR3 region has the DNA TGTGCCAGCAGTTTAGCCGGACAGAAAGCCTCCTACGAGCAGTACTTC.

This clonotype has ten or more counts. The chain has TRBV7-2 and TRBJ2-1; 9 bases are shared with TRBD1. This CDR3 has 17 amino acids. CDR1 SGHTA and CDR2 FQGNSA come from the germline V gene. V lost 4 bases to trimming and J lost 8 bases; unmatched junction nucleotides: 15. The DNA of the CDR3 is TGTGCCAGCAGCTACAGGCAAGGGACAGGGAGAAAGCATGAGCAGTTCTTC. Translated: CASSYRQGTGRKHEQFF.

The table lists this clonotype with many counts. The rearrangement links TRBV6-5 to TRBJ1-2; D is possibly TRBD1 (6 bases). With 5 bases removed from V and 6 bases from J, the gap between germline ends came to 13 bases. The CDR3 contains 13 residues. Germline lookup yields CDR1 MNHEY and CDR2 SVGAGI. The CDR3 DNA is TGTGCCAGCAGTGACGAGGGGGAGGATGGCTACACCTTC. It is translated as CASSDEGEDGYTF.

This clonotype was seen more than once but under ten times. One end of the junction varies from germline; a read error may be responsible. The chain couples TRBV27 to TRBJ2-7, with D unresolved. The CDR3 length is 13 residues. Germline V lookup: CDR1 MNHEY, CDR2 SMNVEV (reference sequence). The CDR3: CASSYGPHYGQYF. CDR3 in DNA: TGTGCCAGCAGCTATGGGCCACACTACGGGCAGTACTTC.

J is TRBJ1-1 and V is TRBV29-1, with D tentatively TRBD1 (5 bases). V was pared by 0 bases and J by 3 bases, with 11 bases between. The CDR3 length is 14 residues. Germline-derived CDR1 and CDR2 are SQVTM and ANQGSEA. The CDR3 is CSVEDAGGHTEAFF. The CDR3 DNA follows: TGCAGCGTTGAAGATGCCGGGGGACACACTGAAGCTTTCTTT.

Comments on this clonotype: At one end the junction does not follow the germline gene, possibly because of a read error. The CDR3 spells CASSPRTSGGLYTDTQYF. The CDR3 DNA is TGCGCCAGCAGCCCCCGGACTAGCGGGGGGCTTTACACAGATACACAGTATTTT. The V and J genes are TRBV4-1 and TRBJ2-3; TRBD2 matches at 14 bases. Germline CDR1 reads MGHRA; CDR2 reads YSYEKL. The length of the CDR3 is 18 residues.

The chain joins TRBV27 to TRBJ2-7; D not resolved. Germline loops: CDR1 MNHEY, CDR2 SMNVEV (reference sequence). V lost 4 bases to trimming and J lost 1 base, with 8 bases between them. The CDR3 is 13 residues long. The CDR3 reads CASSSSVSYEQYF. The CDR3 DNA is TGTGCCAGCAGTTCCAGTGTTTCCTACGAGCAGTACTTC.

This clonotype was observed once. At one boundary the junction diverges from the germline segment, which might be a read error. The chain carries TRBV7-9 and TRBJ1-6, with TRBD1 matching 7 bases. The CDR3 loop spans 15 amino acids. Germline loops: CDR1 SEHNR, CDR2 FQNEAQ (reference sequence). The CDR3 nucleotides read TGTGCCGGCAGCCAGGGACAGCCGAATAATTCACCCCTCCACTTT. This sequence encodes CAGSQGQPNNSPLHF.

This clonotype was found a few times. The junction shows a germline mismatch at one end, possibly a read error. The chain carries TRBV7-2 and TRBJ1-5; the D is unclear. Germline CDR1 is SGHTA and CDR2 is FQGNSA. CDR3 length: 14 residues. The CDR3: CASSFWGDNQPRHF. For the CDR3, the DNA is TGTGCCAGCAGCTTTTGGGGAGACAATCAGCCCCGGCATTTT.

As for this clonotype: A read error may explain this, as a much larger clone is one base away. V gene TRBV20-1 combines with J gene TRBJ2-1; D may be TRBD1 or TRBD2 (5 bases each). V was clipped by 0 bases and J by 13 bases, with 19 bases between them. This CDR3 spans 14 amino acids. CDR1 and CDR2 (germline): DFQATT, SNEGSKA (reference sequence). The CDR3 region has the DNA TGCAGTGCTAGAGATATCGGGTCCACCGGGACCCAGTTCTTC. Amino acid sequence: CSARDIGSTGTQFF.

This rearrangement joins TRBV9 to TRBJ2-5, with a tentative D call TRBD1 (6 bases). The CDR3 contains 18 residues. Deletions cut 3 bases from V and 4 bases from J, with 25 bases between. Germline assignment: CDR1 SGDLS and CDR2 YYNGEE. CDR3 nucleotide sequence: TGTGCCAGCAGCGCCCCTCACGGGCAGGGGATTAATGGAGAGACCCAGTACTTC. This encodes CASSAPHGQGINGETQYF.

The V and J genes are TRBV7-2 and TRBJ1-5, with a tentative D call TRBD1 (5 bases). The V gene lost 3 bases and the J gene lost 0 bases, with 9 bases spanning the gap. This CDR3 is 15 amino acids long. Germline V gene sequence: CDR1 SGHTA, CDR2 FQGNSA. The CDR3 reads CASSFGHYSNQPQHF. DNA of the CDR3: TGTGCCAGCAGCTTCGGACACTATAGCAATCAGCCCCAGCATTTT. The full variable domain, with the rest looked up from reference TRBV7-2 and TRBJ1-5, is GAGVSQSPSNKVTEKGKDVELRCDPISGHTALYWYRQSLGQGLEFLIYFQGNSAPDKSGLPSDRFSAERTGGSVSTLTIQRTQQEDSAVYLCASSFGHYSNQPQHFGDGTRLSIL.

Only one count was recorded for this clonotype. V is TRBV20-1 and J is TRBJ2-7; D ambiguous. The germline V gene has CDR1 DFQATT and CDR2 SNEGSKA (reference sequence). The CDR3 length is 12 residues. V gave up 6 bases and J gave up 3 bases, with 12 bases separating them. The CDR3, as DNA: TGCAGTGCCACAAGGACGGTCTACGAGCAGTACTTC. It specifies CSATRTVYEQYF.

The CDR3 here is CAWSLAGVHQPQHF. The DNA of the CDR3 is TGTGCCTGGAGTTTGGCAGGGGTTCATCAGCCCCAGCATTTT. The chain carries TRBV30 and TRBJ1-5; TRBD1 might be the D (6 bases). CDR1 and CDR2 from the germline V gene are GTSNPN and SVGIG (reference sequence). The CDR3 is 14 amino acids. The V gene lost 2 bases and the J gene lost 5 bases, with 13 bases spanning the gap.

The chain is built from TRBV12-3 or TRBV12-4 and TRBJ1-5, with a possible D match to TRBD1 (5 bases). Trimming left V 1 base short and J 4 bases short, with 11 bases between. CDR3 size: 15 residues. The CDR3 loop reads CASSLGGGNNQPQHF. The CDR3 DNA reads as TGTGCCAGCAGTTTAGGGGGGGGGAATAATCAGCCCCAGCATTTT.

This clonotype came up once. The chain links TRBV4-1 to TRBJ1-5, with D unresolved. The V and J ends lost 0 bases and 5 bases respectively, with 17 bases between them. The CDR3 consists of 17 residues. Germline lookup yields CDR1 MGHRA and CDR2 YSYEKL. The CDR3 coding sequence is TGCGCCAGCAGCCAAGAGTGGTGGGGTTCTCTGGATCAGCCCCAGCATTTT. Its translation: CASSQEWWGSLDQPQHF.

The V call is TRBV28, the J call TRBJ2-5; D may be TRBD1 (6 bases). Germline lookup yields CDR1 MDHEN and CDR2 SYDVKM. Trimming stripped 7 bases from V and 11 bases from J, with 32 bases between. There are 17 residues in the CDR3. CDR3 in amino acids: CASTSAGTPSLNNEQYF. In DNA form, the CDR3 reads TGTGCCAGCACCTCTGCCGGGACACCCTCTTTGAACAATGAGCAGTACTTC.

V is TRBV9 and J is TRBJ1-2, with D possibly matching TRBD1 (5 bases). Trimming removed 0 bases at V and 8 bases at J, with 8 bases between. Germline V CDR1 and CDR2: SGDLS, YYNGEE. The CDR3 covers 12 residues. This CDR3 reads CASSVGGDGYTF. The CDR3 DNA sequence: TGTGCCAGCAGCGTAGGAGGGGACGGCTACACCTTC. The full variable domain, completed using reference TRBV9 and TRBJ1-2, is DSGVTQTPKHLITATGQRVTLRCSPRSGDLSVYWYQQSLDQGLQFLIQYYNGEERAKGNILERFSAQQFPDLHSELNLSSLELGDSALYFCASSVGGDGYTFGSGTRLTVV.

J is TRBJ2-7 and V is TRBV5-1, with a weak D call TRBD2 (6 bases). The J call is doubtful: the DNA matches TRBJ2-4 better. Germline-derived CDR1 and CDR2 are SGHRS and YFSETQ. This CDR3 is 16 amino acids long. This CDR3 reads CASSGNGSPPLNIQYF. The CDR3 DNA reads as TGCGCCAGCAGCGGGAACGGGAGCCCACCATTAAACATTCAGTACTTC.